This T cell receptor beta chain was recovered during a study of cytomegalovirus exposure and HLA in healthy donors. Findings and caveats of the study: The records held CMV serostatus as the only immune exposure information.

On this clone: The antigen is not known.

The PCR was carried out with 60 Vbeta primers and 13 Jbeta primers. Sequencing was performed with immunoSEQ multiplex PCR; in TCRdb, only in-frame clones are kept and a portion is missing. The sample has some 200,000 clones, 84% seen once. The TCR comes from a woman aged 45-59 years in good health and CMV-seropositive. The sample consisted of PBMCs.

CDR3 DNA sequence: TGTGCCAGCTCACCGGGAGGGGGAGAGACCCAGTACTTC. Protein sequence: CASSPGGGETQYF. The chain combines TRBV18 with TRBJ2-5; possibly TRBD2 for D (7 bases). Germline CDR1 KGHSH, CDR2 LQKENI. This CDR3 is 13 amino acids long. V was shortened by 3 bases and J by 4 bases, with 9 bases between the two germline ends.